One sample yielded the 22 T cell receptor beta chains listed below, sequenced in a study of blood T cell repertoires in COVID-19. The data were produced by immunoSEQ multiplex PCR, yet TCRdb's version contains in-frame clones alone and is incomplete. Among around 200,000 clones, about 85% were seen once, and the ten largest hold 2.5% to 3%. Sequences were obtained from PBMCs or T cells enriched from blood (not recorded which). The receptors were gathered from a woman aged 30 to 39 who had recovered from COVID-19.

The chain carries TRBV29-1 and TRBJ1-1; possibly TRBD1 for D (6 bases). Trimming cost V 1 base and J 11 bases, with 14 bases left between them. This CDR3 comprises 12 residues. In germline, CDR1 is SQVTM, CDR2 ANQGSEA. The chain's CDR3 is CSVEGRGARAFF. CDR3 sequence (DNA): TGCAGCGTTGAAGGGCGGGGGGCGCGGGCTTTCTTT.

The CDR3 sequence: CASSIDPTREAFF. In nucleotides, the CDR3 is TGTGCCAGTAGTATAGACCCGACGAGGGAGGCTTTCTTT. The chain combines TRBV19 with TRBJ1-1; no firm D call. The germline V gene has CDR1 LNHDA and CDR2 SQIVND (reference sequence). Trimming stripped 0 bases from V and 11 bases from J, with 13 bases between. The CDR3 is 13 residues long. Drawing the rest from reference TRBV19 and TRBJ1-1, the complete variable domain is DGGITQSPKYLFRKEGQNVTLSCEQNLNHDAMYWYRQDPGQGLRLIYYSQIVNDFQKGDIAEGYSVSREKKESFPLTVTSAQKNPTAFYLCASSIDPTREAFFGQGTRLTVV.

This clone was counted a single time. The V call is TRBV5-4, the J call TRBJ1-2; D remains ambiguous. Trimming removed 0 bases at V and 4 bases at J, with 13 bases between. This CDR3 is built from 15 residues. Germline CDR1 is SGHNT and CDR2 is YYREEE (reference sequence). CDR3 loop: CASSLASGLIYGYTF. DNA for the CDR3: TGTGCCAGCAGCTTGGCCTCCGGACTCATCTATGGCTACACCTTC.

This chain connects TRBV11-3 to TRBJ2-1, with 9 bases that match TRBD2. Per the germline V gene, CDR1 is SGHNT and CDR2 is YENEEA. The CDR3 is 15 amino acids. J was trimmed by 8 bases and V by 3 bases; bases with no gene match: 8. CDR3 DNA: TGTGCCAGCAGCTTCGCGGGGGGGACATTTGATGAGCAGTTCTTC. Its translation is CASSFAGGTFDEQFF.

The chain links TRBV13 to TRBJ1-2; 8 bases fit TRBD1. Unmatched junction bases numbered 9, after V lost 4 bases and J lost 8 bases. CDR3 length equals 14 residues. The germline CDR1 and CDR2 sequences are PRHDT and FYEKMQ (reference sequence). This chain's CDR3 is CASSYFGQGLGYTF. The CDR3 nucleotides are TGTGCCAGCAGCTATTTCGGACAGGGCCTCGGCTACACCTTC. The full variable domain, its missing parts supplied by reference TRBV13 and TRBJ1-2, is AAGVIQSPRHLIKEKRETATLKCYPIPRHDTVYWYQQGPGQDPQFLISFYEKMQSDKGSIPDRFSAQQFSDYHSELNMSSLELGDSALYFCASSYFGQGLGYTFGSGTRLTVV.

The chain is built from TRBV25-1 and TRBJ1-3; 8 bases map to TRBD1. Losses at the gene ends were 5 bases for V and 3 bases for J; bases not matched to a gene: 9. This CDR3 region has 16 residues. Germline loops: CDR1 MGHDK, CDR2 SYGVNS. The CDR3 reads CASSPPGQVGGNTIYF. DNA of the CDR3: TGTGCCAGCAGTCCCCCGGGACAGGTCGGTGGAAACACCATATATTTT.

The chain joins TRBV6-5 to TRBJ1-1, with a weak D call TRBD1 (6 bases). Germline V lookup: CDR1 MNHEY, CDR2 SVGAGI. Deletions cut 0 bases from V and 3 bases from J, with 8 bases between. The CDR3 totals 14 residues. CDR3 region: CASSYSGGDTEAFF. The CDR3 DNA sequence: TGTGCCAGCAGTTACTCTGGGGGCGACACTGAAGCTTTCTTT.

V and J are TRBV4-1 and TRBJ1-1; 7 bases line up with TRBD1. Germline lookup yields CDR1 MGHRA and CDR2 YSYEKL. The junction had 4 bases not matched to a gene; V was cut back by 2 bases and J by 4 bases. The CDR3 is 14 residues long. CDR3 sequence (DNA): TGCGCCAGCAGCCAAACCCACAGGGGCACTGAAGCTTTCTTT. Encoded protein: CASSQTHRGTEAFF.

The gene calls are TRBV9 and TRBJ1-4, with 9 bases matching TRBD1. From germline, CDR1 is SGDLS and CDR2 YYNGEE. V gave up 4 bases and J gave up 8 bases; unmatched junction bases: 9. This CDR3 is 15 amino acids long. Here the CDR3 DNA reads TGTGCCAGCAGCAACCGGGACAGGGACAAAGAAAAACTGTTTTTT. This gives the protein CASSNRDRDKEKLFF.

The V gene is TRBV4-3, the J gene TRBJ1-4; D might be TRBD1 (5 bases). CDR1 is LGHNA and CDR2 is YSLEER in the germline V gene. The V and J ends lost 4 bases and 0 bases respectively, with 12 bases between them. This CDR3 contains 16 residues. In nucleotides, the CDR3 is TGCGCCAGCAGCCTCGTAGGGGCAGCAACTAATGAAAAACTGTTTTTT. Its translation: CASSLVGAATNEKLFF.

This clone was found once. The V and J genes are TRBV5-1 and TRBJ2-3; D may be TRBD2 (6 bases). This CDR3 is 14 amino acids long. Germline V lookup: CDR1 SGHRS, CDR2 YFSETQ. Deletions cut 5 bases from V and 1 base from J, with 11 bases between. Written as DNA, the CDR3 is TGCGCCAGCAGTCGCGGGGACGGCACAGATACGCAGTATTTT. Translated, it gives CASSRGDGTDTQYF.

V and J are TRBV27 and TRBJ1-6; D possibly corresponds to TRBD1 (5 bases). Germline CDR1 and CDR2: MNHEY and SMNVEV (reference sequence). This CDR3 has 17 residues. V was shortened by 8 bases and J by 0 bases, with 17 bases between the two germline ends. Here the CDR3 reads CASARDLLSSYNSPLHF. The CDR3 DNA sequence: TGTGCCAGCGCCCGGGACTTACTAAGCTCCTATAATTCACCCCTCCACTTT.

The V gene is TRBV4-2, the J gene TRBJ1-2; possibly TRBD1 for D (5 bases). Trimming left V 0 bases short and J 4 bases short, with 12 bases between. The CDR3 length is 15 residues. Germline values: CDR1 LGHNA, CDR2 YNFKEQ. CDR3 protein: CASSQEAGRGYGYTF. CDR3 nucleotide sequence: TGTGCCAGCAGCCAAGAGGCAGGGCGGGGCTATGGCTACACCTTC.

The chain is built from TRBV10-3 and TRBJ2-7, with TRBD2 identical over 12 bases. This CDR3 has 17 residues. V lost 10 bases and J lost 3; bases outside the gene matches: 16. Per germline, CDR1 ENHRY and CDR2 SYGVKD. As DNA, the CDR3 is TGTGCCACGGGGACAGAACTAGCGGGGGGACCAAACTACGAGCAGTACTTC. Encoded protein: CATGTELAGGPNYEQYF.

The CDR3 reads CASSAQGLNEKLFF. Here the CDR3 DNA reads TGTGCCAGCAGCGCACAGGGCCTTAATGAAAAACTGTTTTTT. This chain links TRBV9 with TRBJ1-4; a possible D gene is TRBD1 (6 bases). V shed 3 bases and J shed 4 bases, with 10 bases lying between them. The CDR3 contains 14 residues. CDR1 SGDLS and CDR2 YYNGEE come from the germline V gene.

The CDR3 DNA follows: TGCGCCAGCAGCCAAATGACAGCAACTAATGAAAAACTGTTTTTT. It yields the protein CASSQMTATNEKLFF. The rearrangement uses TRBV4-1 and TRBJ1-4, with D maybe TRBD1 (5 bases). Trimming pared 2 bases from V and 0 bases from J, leaving 7 bases between. The CDR3 has 15 residues. CDR1 is MGHRA, CDR2 YSYEKL, per germline.

This clone was counted once. The genes are TRBV7-3 and TRBJ2-5; TRBD1 matches 8 bases. The CDR3 runs 15 residues. The germline CDR1 and CDR2 sequences are SGHTA and FQGTGA. V was pared by 5 bases and J by 5 bases, with 10 bases of the junction left unmatched. The CDR3, as DNA: TGTGCCAGCAGCACTAGGACAGGGTGGGGGGAGACCCAGTACTTC. Translated, it gives CASSTRTGWGETQYF.

The rearrangement joins TRBV3-1 (or the pseudogene TRBV3-2) to TRBJ2-6, with 12 positions matching TRBD2. Germline V gene sequence: CDR1 LGHDT, CDR2 YNNKEL (reference sequence). The CDR3 has 19 amino acids. V trimming: 4 bases; J trimming: 0 bases; junction bases outside the gene matches: 7. CDR3 loop: CASSPYGLAGNSGANVLTF. Here the CDR3 DNA reads TGTGCCAGCAGCCCATACGGACTAGCGGGGAACTCTGGGGCCAACGTCCTGACTTTC.

This clone turned up a few times. CDR3 nucleotides: TGTGCCAGCAGCTACCCCATCGAGGAAAAACTGTTTTTT. Translation gives CASSYPIEEKLFF. The V gene is TRBV7-9, the J gene TRBJ1-4; D unresolved. The V end was cut by 4 bases, the J end by 8 bases, with 11 bases between. The length of the CDR3 is 13 residues. The germline V gene has CDR1 SEHNR and CDR2 FQNEAQ (reference sequence).

This CDR3 is CIGQENTEAFF. CDR3 nucleotide sequence: TGCATCGGACAGGAGAACACTGAAGCTTTCTTT. The chain is built from TRBV29-1 and TRBJ1-1; 7 bases are a match to TRBD1. Germline loops: CDR1 SQVTM, CDR2 ANQGSEA. This CDR3 region has 11 residues.

The J gene is TRBJ1-5, the V gene TRBV7-2; perhaps TRBD1 as D (5 bases). With 2 bases removed from V and 3 bases from J, the gap between germline ends came to 14 bases. Per the germline V gene, CDR1 is SGHTA and CDR2 is FQGNSA. This CDR3 is 16 amino acids long. The CDR3 DNA reads as TGTGCCAGCAGCTTATTCCCAGGGATGATCAATCAGCCCCAGCATTTT. It specifies CASSLFPGMINQPQHF.

V is TRBV2 and J is TRBJ1-2; TRBD1 might be the D (5 bases). Germline CDR1 reads SNHLY; CDR2 reads FYNNEI. V was clipped by 4 bases and J by 4 bases, with 7 bases between them. The CDR3 has 12 amino acids. The CDR3 sequence is CASSGQFYGYTF. The CDR3 DNA follows: TGTGCCAGCAGTGGACAGTTCTATGGCTACACCTTC.